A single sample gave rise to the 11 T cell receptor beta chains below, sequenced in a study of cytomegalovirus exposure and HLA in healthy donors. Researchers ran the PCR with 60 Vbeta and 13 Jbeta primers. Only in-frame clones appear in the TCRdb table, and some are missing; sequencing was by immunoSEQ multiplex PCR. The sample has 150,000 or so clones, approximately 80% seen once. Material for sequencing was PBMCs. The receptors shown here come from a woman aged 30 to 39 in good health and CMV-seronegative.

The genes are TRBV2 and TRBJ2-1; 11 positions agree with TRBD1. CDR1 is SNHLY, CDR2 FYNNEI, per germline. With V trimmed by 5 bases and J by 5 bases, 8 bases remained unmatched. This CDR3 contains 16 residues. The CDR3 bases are TGTGCCAGCAGTCCGCCGGACAGGGGGCTTAACAATGAGCAGTTCTTC. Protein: CASSPPDRGLNNEQFF.

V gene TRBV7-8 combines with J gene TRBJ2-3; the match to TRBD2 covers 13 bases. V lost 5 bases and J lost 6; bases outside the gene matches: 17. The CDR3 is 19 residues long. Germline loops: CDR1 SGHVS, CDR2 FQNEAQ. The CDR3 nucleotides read TGTGCCAGCAGCCCCGGGACTAGCGGGACTCTTGGGTTTAGGGATACGCAGTATTTT. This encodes CASSPGTSGTLGFRDTQYF.

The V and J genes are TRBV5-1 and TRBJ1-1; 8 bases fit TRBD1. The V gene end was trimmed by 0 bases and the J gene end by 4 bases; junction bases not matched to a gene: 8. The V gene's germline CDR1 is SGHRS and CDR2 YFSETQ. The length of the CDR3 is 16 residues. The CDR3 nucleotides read TGCGCCAGCAGCTTGGATAACAGGGGGTTTAGCACTGAAGCTTTCTTT. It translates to CASSLDNRGFSTEAFF. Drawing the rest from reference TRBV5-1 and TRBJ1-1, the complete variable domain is KAGVTQTPRYLIKTRGQQVTLSCSPISGHRSVSWYQQTPGQGLQFLFEYFSETQRNKGNFPGRFSGRQFSNSRSEMNVSTLELGDSALYLCASSLDNRGFSTEAFFGQGTRLTVV.

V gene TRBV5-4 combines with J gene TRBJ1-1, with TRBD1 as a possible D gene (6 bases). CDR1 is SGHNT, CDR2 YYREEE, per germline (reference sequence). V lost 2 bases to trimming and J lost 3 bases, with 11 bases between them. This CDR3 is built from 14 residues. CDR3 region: CASSLGGGDTEAFF. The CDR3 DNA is TGTGCCAGCAGCTTAGGAGGGGGGGACACTGAAGCTTTCTTT.

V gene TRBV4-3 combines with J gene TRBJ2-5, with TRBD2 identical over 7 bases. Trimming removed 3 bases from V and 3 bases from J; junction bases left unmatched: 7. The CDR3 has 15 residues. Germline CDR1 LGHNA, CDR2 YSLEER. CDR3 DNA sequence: TGCGCCAGCAGCCACTCACTAGCGCCAAAAGAGACCCAGTACTTC. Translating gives CASSHSLAPKETQYF.

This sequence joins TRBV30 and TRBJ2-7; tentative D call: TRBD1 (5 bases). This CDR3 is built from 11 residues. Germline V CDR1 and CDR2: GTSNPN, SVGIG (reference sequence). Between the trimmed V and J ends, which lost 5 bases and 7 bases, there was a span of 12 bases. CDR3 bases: TGTGCCTGGGAACAGGCTCGGGAGCAGTACTTC. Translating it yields CAWEQAREQYF.

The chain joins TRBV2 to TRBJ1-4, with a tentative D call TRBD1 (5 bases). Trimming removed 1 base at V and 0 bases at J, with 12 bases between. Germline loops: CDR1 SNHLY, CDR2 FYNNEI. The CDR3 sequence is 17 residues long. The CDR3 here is CASSEGAGGPTNEKLFF. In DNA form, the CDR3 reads TGTGCCAGCAGTGAAGGGGCGGGGGGACCAACTAATGAAAAACTGTTTTTT.

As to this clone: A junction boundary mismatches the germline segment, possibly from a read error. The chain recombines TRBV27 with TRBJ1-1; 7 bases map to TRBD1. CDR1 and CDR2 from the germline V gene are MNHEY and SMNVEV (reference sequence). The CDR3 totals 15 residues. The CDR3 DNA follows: TGTGCCAGCACCCTCACGGGACAGTCGAACACTGGAGCTTTCTTT. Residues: CASTLTGQSNTGAFF.

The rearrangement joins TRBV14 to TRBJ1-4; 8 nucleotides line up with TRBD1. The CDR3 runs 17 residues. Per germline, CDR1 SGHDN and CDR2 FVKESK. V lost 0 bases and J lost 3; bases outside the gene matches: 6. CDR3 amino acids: CASSQDPGGLANEKLFF. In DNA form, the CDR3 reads TGTGCCAGCAGCCAAGATCCAGGGGGCTTGGCTAATGAAAAACTGTTTTTT.

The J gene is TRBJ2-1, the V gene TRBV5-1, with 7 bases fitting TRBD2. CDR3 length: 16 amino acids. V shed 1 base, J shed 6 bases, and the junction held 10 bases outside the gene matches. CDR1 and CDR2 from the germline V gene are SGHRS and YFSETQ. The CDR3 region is CASSLYETSYGNEQFF. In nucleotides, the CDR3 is TGCGCCAGCAGCTTGTATGAGACTAGCTACGGCAATGAGCAGTTCTTC. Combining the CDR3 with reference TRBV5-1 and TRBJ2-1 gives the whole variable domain KAGVTQTPRYLIKTRGQQVTLSCSPISGHRSVSWYQQTPGQGLQFLFEYFSETQRNKGNFPGRFSGRQFSNSRSEMNVSTLELGDSALYLCASSLYETSYGNEQFFGPGTRLTVL.

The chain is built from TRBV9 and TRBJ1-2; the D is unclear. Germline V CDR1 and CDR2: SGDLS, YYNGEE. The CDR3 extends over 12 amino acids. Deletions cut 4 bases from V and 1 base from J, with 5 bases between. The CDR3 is CASSSRNYGYTF. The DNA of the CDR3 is TGTGCCAGCAGCTCCCGTAACTATGGCTACACCTTC. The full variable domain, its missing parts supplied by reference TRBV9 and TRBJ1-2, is DSGVTQTPKHLITATGQRVTLRCSPRSGDLSVYWYQQSLDQGLQFLIQYYNGEERAKGNILERFSAQQFPDLHSELNLSSLELGDSALYFCASSSRNYGYTFGSGTRLTVV.